This entry is about one TCR beta chain. The data belong to a study of blood T cell repertoires in COVID-19. Across the study: Some COVID-19 samples were acute and others convalescent; all came from the United States, Italy and Spain. Sources were T cells, B-cell-depleted T cells, or PBMCs; the material itself was cDNA or gDNA.

Source study methods: From reference gene primer amplification, estimates of nucleated cell counts were derived. The method was immunoSEQ multiplex PCR; TCRdb's version includes in-frame clones alone and lacks a portion of them. From that table come the V and J calls and clone size; the DNA was used to work out D and trimming. Of some 87,000 clones in the sample, roughly 80% were seen once. Germline V lookup: CDR1 SNHLY, CDR2 FYNNEI. The CDR3 sequence is 12 residues long. V was clipped by 8 bases and J by 2 bases, with 10 bases between them. J is TRBJ2-7 and V is TRBV2, with a tentative D call TRBD1 (5 bases). The clonotype comes from an elderly man with active or convalescent COVID-19. The sample taken for sequencing was peripheral blood. The CDR3 loop reads CASAGLAYEQYF. The CDR3 DNA is TGTGCCAGCGCAGGGTTGGCCTACGAGCAGTACTTC.